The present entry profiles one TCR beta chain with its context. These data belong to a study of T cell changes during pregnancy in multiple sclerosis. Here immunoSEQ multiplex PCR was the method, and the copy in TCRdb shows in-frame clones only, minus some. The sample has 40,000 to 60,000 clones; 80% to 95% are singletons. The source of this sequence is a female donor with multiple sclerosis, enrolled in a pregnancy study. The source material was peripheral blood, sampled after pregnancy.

This CDR3 reads CASGGAREQYF. The CDR3 DNA reads TGTGCCAGCGGCGGGGCCCGGGAGCAGTACTTC. The chain couples TRBV27 to TRBJ2-7, with D perhaps matching TRBD2 (6 bases). Germline-derived CDR1 and CDR2 are MNHEY and SMNVEV (reference sequence). Trimming removed 8 bases from V and 7 bases from J, with 12 bases in between. This CDR3 has 11 amino acids.